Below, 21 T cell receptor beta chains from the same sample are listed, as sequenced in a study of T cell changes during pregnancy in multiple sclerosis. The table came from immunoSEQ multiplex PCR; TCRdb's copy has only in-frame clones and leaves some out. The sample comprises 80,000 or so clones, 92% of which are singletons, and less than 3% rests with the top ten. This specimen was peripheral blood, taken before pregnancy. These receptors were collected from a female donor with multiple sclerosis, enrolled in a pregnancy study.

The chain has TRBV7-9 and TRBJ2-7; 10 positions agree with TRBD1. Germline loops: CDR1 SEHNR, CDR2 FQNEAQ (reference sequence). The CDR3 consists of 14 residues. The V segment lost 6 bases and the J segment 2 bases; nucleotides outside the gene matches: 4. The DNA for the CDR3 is TGTGCCAGCAGTTCGGGGACAGGGGCCTACGAGCAGTACTTC. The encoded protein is CASSSGTGAYEQYF.

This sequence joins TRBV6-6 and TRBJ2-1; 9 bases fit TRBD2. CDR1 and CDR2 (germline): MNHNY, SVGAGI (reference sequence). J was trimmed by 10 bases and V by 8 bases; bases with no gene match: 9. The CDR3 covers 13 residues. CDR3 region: CASSGAGGGEQFF. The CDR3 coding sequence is TGTGCCAGCTCTGGAGCGGGAGGAGGAGAGCAGTTCTTC.

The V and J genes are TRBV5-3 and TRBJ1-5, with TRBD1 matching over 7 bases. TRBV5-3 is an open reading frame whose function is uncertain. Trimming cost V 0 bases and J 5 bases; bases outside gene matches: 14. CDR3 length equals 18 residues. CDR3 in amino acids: CARSLGRWRTGFYQPQHF. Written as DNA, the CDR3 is TGTGCCAGAAGCTTGGGAAGATGGCGGACAGGTTTTTATCAGCCCCAGCATTTT.

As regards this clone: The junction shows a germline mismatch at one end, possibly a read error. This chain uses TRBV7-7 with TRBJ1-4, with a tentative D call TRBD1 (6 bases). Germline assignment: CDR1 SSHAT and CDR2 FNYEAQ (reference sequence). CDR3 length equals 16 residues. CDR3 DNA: TGTGCTAGCAGCTCGGGGGGGGGCGCGACTAATGAAAAACTGTTTTTT. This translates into CASSSGGGATNEKLFF.

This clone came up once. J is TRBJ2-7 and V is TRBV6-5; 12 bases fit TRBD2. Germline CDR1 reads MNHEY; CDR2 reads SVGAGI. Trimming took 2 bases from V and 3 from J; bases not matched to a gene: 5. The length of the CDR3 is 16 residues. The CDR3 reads CASSYRTSGNLYEQYF. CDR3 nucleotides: TGTGCCAGCAGTTACCGGACTAGCGGGAACCTCTACGAGCAGTACTTC.

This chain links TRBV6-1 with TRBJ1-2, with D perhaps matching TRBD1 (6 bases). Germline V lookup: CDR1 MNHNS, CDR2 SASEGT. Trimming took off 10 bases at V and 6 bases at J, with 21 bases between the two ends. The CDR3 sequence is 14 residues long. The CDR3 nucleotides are TGTGCCACCCAAGGGGATACAGGGAGGGATGGCTACACCTTC. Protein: CATQGDTGRDGYTF.

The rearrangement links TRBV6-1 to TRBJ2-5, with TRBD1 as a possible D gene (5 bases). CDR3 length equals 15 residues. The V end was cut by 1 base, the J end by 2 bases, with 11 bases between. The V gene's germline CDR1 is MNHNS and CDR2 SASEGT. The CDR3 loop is CASSEEGRAQETQYF. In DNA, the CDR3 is TGTGCCAGCAGTGAAGAAGGCAGGGCTCAAGAGACCCAGTACTTC.

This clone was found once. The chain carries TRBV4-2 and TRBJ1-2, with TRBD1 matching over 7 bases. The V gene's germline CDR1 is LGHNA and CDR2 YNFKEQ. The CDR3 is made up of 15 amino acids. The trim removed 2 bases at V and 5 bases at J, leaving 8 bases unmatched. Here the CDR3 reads CASSQPGTVEYGYTF. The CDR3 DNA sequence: TGTGCCAGCAGCCAACCCGGGACAGTCGAATATGGCTACACCTTC.

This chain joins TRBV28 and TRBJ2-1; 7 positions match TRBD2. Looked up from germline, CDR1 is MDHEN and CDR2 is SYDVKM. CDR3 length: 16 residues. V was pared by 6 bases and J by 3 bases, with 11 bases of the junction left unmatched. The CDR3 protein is CASSPTGLDLYNEQFF. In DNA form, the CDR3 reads TGTGCCAGCAGCCCAACCGGACTAGACCTCTACAATGAGCAGTTCTTC. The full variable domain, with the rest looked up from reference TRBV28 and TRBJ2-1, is DVKVTQSSRYLVKRTGEKVFLECVQDMDHENMFWYRQDPGLGLRLIYFSYDVKMKEKGDIPEGYSVSREKKERFSLILESASTNQTSMYLCASSPTGLDLYNEQFFGPGTRLTVL.

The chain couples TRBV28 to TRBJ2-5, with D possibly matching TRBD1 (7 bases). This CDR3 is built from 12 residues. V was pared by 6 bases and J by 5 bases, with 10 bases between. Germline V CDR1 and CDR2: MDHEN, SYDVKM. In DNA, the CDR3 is TGTGCCAGCAGACAGGGGAGGGAGACCCAGTACTTC. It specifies CASRQGRETQYF.

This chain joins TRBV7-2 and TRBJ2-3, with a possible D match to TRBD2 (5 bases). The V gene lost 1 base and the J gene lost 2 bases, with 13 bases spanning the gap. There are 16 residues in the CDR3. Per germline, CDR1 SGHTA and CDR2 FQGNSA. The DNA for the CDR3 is TGTGCCAGCAGCTTAGTAAGTAGGAGGCACACAGATACGCAGTATTTT. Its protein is CASSLVSRRHTDTQYF. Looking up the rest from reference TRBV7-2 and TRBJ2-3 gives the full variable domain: GAGVSQSPSNKVTEKGKDVELRCDPISGHTALYWYRQSLGQGLEFLIYFQGNSAPDKSGLPSDRFSAERTGGSVSTLTIQRTQQEDSAVYLCASSLVSRRHTDTQYFGPGTRLTVL.

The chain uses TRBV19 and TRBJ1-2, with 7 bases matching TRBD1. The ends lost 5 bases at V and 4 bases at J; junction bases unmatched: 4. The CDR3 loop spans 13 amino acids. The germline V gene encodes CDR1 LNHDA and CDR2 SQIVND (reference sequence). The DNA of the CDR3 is TGTGCCAGTAGTCCGGGACAGCCCTATGGCTACACCTTC. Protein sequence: CASSPGQPYGYTF. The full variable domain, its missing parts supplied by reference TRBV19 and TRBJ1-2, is DGGITQSPKYLFRKEGQNVTLSCEQNLNHDAMYWYRQDPGQGLRLIYYSQIVNDFQKGDIAEGYSVSREKKESFPLTVTSAQKNPTAFYLCASSPGQPYGYTFGSGTRLTVV.

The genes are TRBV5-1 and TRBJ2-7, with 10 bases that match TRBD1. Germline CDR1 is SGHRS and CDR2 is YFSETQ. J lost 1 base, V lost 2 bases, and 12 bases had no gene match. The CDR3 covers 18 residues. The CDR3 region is CASSFTQDRGSLSYEQYF. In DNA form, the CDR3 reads TGCGCCAGCAGCTTCACCCAGGACAGGGGGAGCCTATCCTACGAGCAGTACTTC.

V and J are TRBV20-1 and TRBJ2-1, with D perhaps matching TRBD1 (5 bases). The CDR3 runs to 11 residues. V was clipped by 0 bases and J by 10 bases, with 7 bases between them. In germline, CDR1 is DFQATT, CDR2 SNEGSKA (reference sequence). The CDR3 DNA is TGCAGTGCTAGAGAAAAGGGGGAGCAGTTCTTC. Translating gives CSAREKGEQFF.

CDR3 protein: CASSTQGFSYNEQFF. Here the CDR3 DNA reads TGTGCCAGCAGCACCCAGGGTTTCTCCTACAATGAGCAGTTCTTC. The rearrangement uses TRBV7-9 and TRBJ2-1; D possibly corresponds to TRBD1 (5 bases). CDR1 is SEHNR and CDR2 is FQNEAQ in the germline V gene (reference sequence). The CDR3 runs 15 residues. Trimming took off 5 bases at V and 0 bases at J, with 11 bases between the two ends.

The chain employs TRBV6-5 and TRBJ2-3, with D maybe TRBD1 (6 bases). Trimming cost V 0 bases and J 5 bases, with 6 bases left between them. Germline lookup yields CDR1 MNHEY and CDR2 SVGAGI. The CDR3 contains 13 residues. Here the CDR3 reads CASSYSTGDTQYF. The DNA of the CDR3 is TGTGCCAGCAGTTACTCGACAGGAGATACGCAGTATTTT.

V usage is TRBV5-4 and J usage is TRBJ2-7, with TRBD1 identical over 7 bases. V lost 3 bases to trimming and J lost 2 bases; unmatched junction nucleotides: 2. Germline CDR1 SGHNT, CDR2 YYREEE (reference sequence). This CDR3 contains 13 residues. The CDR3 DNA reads TGTGCCAGCAGCTGGGGACAGACCTACGAGCAGTACTTC. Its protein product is CASSWGQTYEQYF.

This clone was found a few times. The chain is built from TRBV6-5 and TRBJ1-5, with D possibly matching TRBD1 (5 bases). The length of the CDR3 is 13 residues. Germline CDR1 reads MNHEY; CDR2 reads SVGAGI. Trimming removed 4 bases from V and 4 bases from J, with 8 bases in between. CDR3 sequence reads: CASSSTANQPQHF. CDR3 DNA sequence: TGTGCCAGCAGTTCGACAGCAAATCAGCCCCAGCATTTT.

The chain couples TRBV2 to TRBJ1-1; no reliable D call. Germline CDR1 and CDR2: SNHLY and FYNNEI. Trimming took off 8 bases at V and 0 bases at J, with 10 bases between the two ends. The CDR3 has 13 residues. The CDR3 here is CASQPRMNTEAFF. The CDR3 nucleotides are TGTGCCAGCCAGCCCAGGATGAACACTGAAGCTTTCTTT.

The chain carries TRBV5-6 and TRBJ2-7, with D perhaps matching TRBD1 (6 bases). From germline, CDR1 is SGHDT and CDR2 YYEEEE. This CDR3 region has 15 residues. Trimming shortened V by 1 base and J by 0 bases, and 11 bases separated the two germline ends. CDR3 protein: CASSLQTGPSYEQYF. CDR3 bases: TGTGCCAGCAGCTTGCAAACAGGGCCCTCCTACGAGCAGTACTTC.

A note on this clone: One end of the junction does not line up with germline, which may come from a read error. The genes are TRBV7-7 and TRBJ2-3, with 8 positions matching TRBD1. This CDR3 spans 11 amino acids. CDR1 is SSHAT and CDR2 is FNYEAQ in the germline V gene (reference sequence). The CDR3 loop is CASSSGGTQYF. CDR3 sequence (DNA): TGTGCTAGCAGCTCAGGGGGCACGCAGTATTTT.